This T cell receptor (beta chain) was recorded in a study of T and B cells in COVID-19 patients. The wider study: Active-infection patients were older, median about 70 years, than recovered patients, median around 30 years. Of about 20 active-infection patients, 12 were critically ill with mechanical ventilation or extracorporeal membrane oxygenation.

BIOMED2 TRB-A/B primer pools were used in multiplex TRB PCR. TCRdb called the multiplex PCR reads again in MiXCR, with one record for every CDR3 protein. The table has about 11,000 distinct CDR3 sequences, around 34% seen once; the top ten hold about a sixth. Germline CDR1 reads LNHDA; CDR2 reads SQIVND (reference sequence). V shed 5 bases and J 4 bases; nucleotides not matched to a gene: 4. The CDR3 consists of 16 residues. Each TRB amplification used about 250-550 ng of genomic DNA from blood. This clonotype was counted once. This chain uses TRBV19 with TRBJ2-3; TRBD2 agrees at 15 bases. The sequence derives from a human donor with active COVID-19. Sequencing input: blood. The CDR3 DNA follows: TGTGCCAGTAGTCTTGGGACTAGCGGGGGGCCAGATACGCAGTATTTT. This sequence encodes CASSLGTSGGPDTQYF.